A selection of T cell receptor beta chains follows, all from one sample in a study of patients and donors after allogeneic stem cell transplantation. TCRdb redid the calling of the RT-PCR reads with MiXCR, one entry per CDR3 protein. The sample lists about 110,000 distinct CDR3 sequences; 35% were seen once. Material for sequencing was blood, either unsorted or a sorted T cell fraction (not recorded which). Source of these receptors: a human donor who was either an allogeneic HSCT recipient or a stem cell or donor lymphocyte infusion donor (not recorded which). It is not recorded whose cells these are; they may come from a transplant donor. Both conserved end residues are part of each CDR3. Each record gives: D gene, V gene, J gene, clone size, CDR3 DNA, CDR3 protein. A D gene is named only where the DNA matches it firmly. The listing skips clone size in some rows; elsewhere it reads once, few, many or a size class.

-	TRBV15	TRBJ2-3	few	TGTGCCACCAGCAGAGGTGGGAGCGGGTCTAGCACAGATACGCAGTATTTT	CATSRGGSGSSTDTQYF
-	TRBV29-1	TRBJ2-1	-	TGCAGCACCTTACTAGACAATGAGCAGTTCTTC	CSTLLDNEQFF
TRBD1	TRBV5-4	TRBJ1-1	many	TGTGCCAGCAGCTTGGGACAGGGAAGGAACACTGAAGCTTTCTTT	CASSLGQGRNTEAFF
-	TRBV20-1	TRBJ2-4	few	TGCAGTGCTAGCCCGAGGGAGTTTGGTCAGTACTTC	CSASPREFGQYF
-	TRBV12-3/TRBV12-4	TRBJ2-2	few	TGTGCCAGCAGTTTGAGGCAGGGGCACACCGGGGAGCTGTTTTTT	CASSLRQGHTGELFF
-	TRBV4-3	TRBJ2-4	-	TGCGCCAGCAGCCAAGAACTAAGACAGTCCAAAAACATTCAGTACTTC	CASSQELRQSKNIQYF
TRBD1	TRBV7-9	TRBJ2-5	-	TGTGCCAGCAGCTTCACAGGGGGAGAGACCCAGTACTTC	CASSFTGGETQYF
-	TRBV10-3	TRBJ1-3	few	TGTGCCATCAGTCAGGGGAGCCCATCTTCTGGAAACACCATATATTTT	CAISQGSPSSGNTIYF
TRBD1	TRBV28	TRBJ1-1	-	TGTGCCAGCAGCCCCATGGGTAGGGGGCGAAAGAACACTGAAGCTTTCTTT	CASSPMGRGRKNTEAFF
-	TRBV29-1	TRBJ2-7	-	TGCAGCGTGGAGGTGGGCCAGGTGCAGTACTTC	CSVEVGQVQYF
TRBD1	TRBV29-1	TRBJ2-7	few	TGCAGCGTTGGACAGGGATTGTACGAGCAGTACTTC	CSVGQGLYEQYF
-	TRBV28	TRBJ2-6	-	TGTGCCAGCAGTTCCACCTCCCTGACTGGGGCCAACGTCCTGACTTTC	CASSSTSLTGANVLTF
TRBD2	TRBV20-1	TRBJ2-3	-	TGCAGTGCTACGGCTAGCGGTAGAGATACGCAGTATTTT	CSATASGRDTQYF
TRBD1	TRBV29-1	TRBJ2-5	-	TGCAGCGTAGGCAGGGGGTTTGAGACCCAGTACTTC	CSVGRGFETQYF
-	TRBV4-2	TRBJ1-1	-	TGTGCCAGCAGCCAATGGGAGCGGTTAAGCGCTTTCTTT	CASSQWERLSAFF
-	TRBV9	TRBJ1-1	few	TGTGCCAGCAGCGTAGAGGATATGAACACTGAAGCTTTCTTT	CASSVEDMNTEAFF
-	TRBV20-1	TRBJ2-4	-	TGCAGTGCTAGTGATCTAGCCAAAAACATTCAGTACTTC	CSASDLAKNIQYF
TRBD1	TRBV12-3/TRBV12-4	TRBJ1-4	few	TGTGCCAGCAGTCCTGGAGGGACAGGGGCACGAAAACTGTTTTTT	CASSPGGTGARKLFF
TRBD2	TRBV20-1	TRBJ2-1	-	TGCAGTGCTAGAGATGGCGGGAGAGGGTCCTACAATGAGCAGTTCTTC	CSARDGGRGSYNEQFF
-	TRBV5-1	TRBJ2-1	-	TGCGCCAGCAGCTTGTTGACTCCCTCCTACAATGAGCAGTTCTTC	CASSLLTPSYNEQFF
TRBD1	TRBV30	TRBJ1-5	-	TGTGCCTGGAGCCAGGGGGATCAGCCCCAGCATTTT	CAWSQGDQPQHF
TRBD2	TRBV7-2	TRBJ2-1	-	TGTGCCAGCAGCTTATGGCGGGGGGAGACAAATGAGCAGTTCTTC	CASSLWRGETNEQFF
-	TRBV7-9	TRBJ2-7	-	TGTGCCAGCAGCCCTTCGACTAGTTACTCCTACGAGCAGTACTTC	CASSPSTSYSYEQYF
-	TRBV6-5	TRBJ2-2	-	TGTGCCAGCAGTTTGGGACTTCTCAACACCGGGGAGCTGTTTTTT	CASSLGLLNTGELFF
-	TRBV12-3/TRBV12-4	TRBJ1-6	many	TGTGCCAGCAGCCCCCTCACACGAGGTTCACCCCTCCACTTT	CASSPLTRGSPLHF
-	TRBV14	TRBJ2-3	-	TGTGCCAGCAGCCCGGGAGATACGCAGTATTTT	CASSPGDTQYF
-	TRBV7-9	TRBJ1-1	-	TGTGCCAGCAGCACCAAGAACACTGAAGCTTTCTTT	CASSTKNTEAFF
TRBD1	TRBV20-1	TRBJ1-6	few	TGCAGTGCTAAATTGAGGACAGGGGTCTATAATTCACCCCTCCACTTT	CSAKLRTGVYNSPLHF
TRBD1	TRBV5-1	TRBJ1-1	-	TGCGCCAGCAGCTTGGCAGGGGGACCAAAGAACACTGAAGCTTTCTTT	CASSLAGGPKNTEAFF
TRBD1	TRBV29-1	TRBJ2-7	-	TGCAGTGGGGCCGGACAGGGGGACGAGCAGTACTTC	CSGAGQGDEQYF
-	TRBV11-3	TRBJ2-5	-	TGTGCCAGCAGCTGGAAAGAGACCCAGTACTTC	CASSWKETQYF
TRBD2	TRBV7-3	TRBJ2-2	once	TGTGCCAGCAGCTTAACTGGAGCGGGGTATACCGGGGAGCTGTTTTTT	CASSLTGAGYTGELFF
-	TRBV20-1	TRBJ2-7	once	TGCAGTGCTAGAGATTCGAGGGGCCGCTACGAGCAGTACTTC	CSARDSRGRYEQYF
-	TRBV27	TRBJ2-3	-	TGTGCCAGCAGTTTTGCCCCCTTGAGAGATACGCAGTATTTT	CASSFAPLRDTQYF
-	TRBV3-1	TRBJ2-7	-	TGTGCCAGCAGCCAACGCGGGAACACTGCCAACGAGCAGTACTTC	CASSQRGNTANEQYF
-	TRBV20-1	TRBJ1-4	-	TGCAGTGCCCCGTTAGGGACCAGCGAAAAACTGTTTTTT	CSAPLGTSEKLFF
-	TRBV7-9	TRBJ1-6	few	TGTGCCAGCAGCTCACTGAGGAATAATTCACCCCTCCACTTT	CASSSLRNNSPLHF
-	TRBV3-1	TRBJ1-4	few	TGTGCCAGCAGCCAGCTGCCCTCTAATGAAAAACTGTTTTTT	CASSQLPSNEKLFF
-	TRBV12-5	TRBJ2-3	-	TGTGCTAGTGGCCCCGAAGATACGCAGTATTTT	CASGPEDTQYF
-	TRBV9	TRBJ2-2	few	TGTGCCAGCAGCGTAGATGGCGGGAATTATAACACCGGGGAGCTGTTTTTT	CASSVDGGNYNTGELFF
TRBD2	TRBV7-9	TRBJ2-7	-	TGTGCCAGCAGCACCGGGACTAGCATATGGAGCTCCTACGAGCAGTACTTC	CASSTGTSIWSSYEQYF